The 30 T cell receptor beta chains given below trace back to one sample, sequenced in a study of cytomegalovirus exposure and HLA in healthy donors. Primers included in the PCR were 60 Vbeta and 13 Jbeta primers. Assay: immunoSEQ multiplex PCR; the TCRdb copy retains only in-frame clones and omits some. The sample carries about 160,000 clones, around 75% recorded once. The sequencing input was PBMCs. The source of these receptors is a female donor in good health and CMV-seronegative.

The V call is TRBV7-2, the J call TRBJ1-2; 10 nucleotides align to TRBD1. The CDR3 spans 13 residues. Germline CDR1 and CDR2: SGHTA and FQGNSA. V lost 4 bases and J lost 8; bases outside the gene matches: 4. The CDR3 region is CASSSGQGNGYTF. The CDR3 nucleotides read TGTGCCAGCAGCTCGGGACAGGGGAACGGCTACACCTTC.

The chain recombines TRBV9 with TRBJ2-1; unclear D gene. The V gene's germline CDR1 is SGDLS and CDR2 YYNGEE. The CDR3 has 13 amino acids. V lost 6 bases and J 8 bases, leaving 15 bases between the germline ends. The chain's CDR3 is CASKATTGDEQFF. The CDR3 coding sequence is TGTGCCAGCAAAGCGACCACCGGAGATGAGCAGTTCTTC.

This clone was counted only a few times. V is TRBV4-1 and J is TRBJ2-7, with TRBD2 matching 11 bases. Losses at the gene ends were 4 bases for V and 7 bases for J; bases not matched to a gene: 21. The CDR3 has 19 residues. Germline CDR1 MGHRA, CDR2 YSYEKL. In DNA form, the CDR3 reads TGCGCCAGCAGCCTAATGGGAACTAGCGGGAGCGGGCGGGTGTGGGAGCAGTACTTC. This codes for CASSLMGTSGSGRVWEQYF.

The sample holds a few counts of this clone. The chain links TRBV6-1 to TRBJ2-2; tentative D call: TRBD2 (6 bases). Deletions cut 1 base from V and 6 bases from J, with 12 bases between. The CDR3 runs to 15 residues. The germline V gene has CDR1 MNHNS and CDR2 SASEGT. The CDR3 loop reads CASSEEGGVPGELFF. In DNA, the CDR3 is TGTGCCAGCAGTGAAGAGGGCGGGGTCCCCGGGGAGCTGTTTTTT.

The rearrangement links TRBV6-5 to TRBJ1-2, with 7 nucleotides matching TRBD1. Trimming removed 2 bases from V and 8 bases from J; junction bases left unmatched: 11. This CDR3 spans 15 amino acids. Germline V gene sequence: CDR1 MNHEY, CDR2 SVGAGI. Written as DNA, the CDR3 is TGTGCCAGCAGTTACCTGACACAGGGGCCGAACGGCTACACCTTC. It specifies CASSYLTQGPNGYTF.

This chain uses TRBV5-1 with TRBJ2-7; 8 nucleotides agree with TRBD1. Unmatched junction bases numbered 4, after V lost 4 bases and J lost 4 bases. Looked up from germline, CDR1 is SGHRS and CDR2 is YFSETQ. This CDR3 comprises 13 residues. CDR3 protein: CASSGNRGYEQYF. As DNA, the CDR3 is TGCGCCAGCAGCGGAAACAGGGGGTACGAGCAGTACTTC.

This clone was detected only a few times. The chain combines TRBV25-1 with TRBJ2-2; 9 positions match TRBD2. The CDR3 is 16 residues long. Germline trimming cut 7 bases from V and 2 bases from J; bases unmatched to any gene: 8. The germline V gene encodes CDR1 MGHDK and CDR2 SYGVNS. CDR3 region: CASIYSGGTNTGELFF. The CDR3 DNA reads TGTGCCAGCATTTATAGCGGGGGTACCAACACCGGGGAGCTGTTTTTT. Together with reference TRBV25-1 and TRBJ2-2, the CDR3 gives the full variable domain: EADIYQTPRYLVIGTGKKITLECSQTMGHDKMYWYQQDPGMELHLIHYSYGVNSTEKGDLSSESTVSRIRTEHFPLTLESARPSHTSQYLCASIYSGGTNTGELFFGEGSRLTVL.

The chain has TRBV5-1 and TRBJ2-6, with a possible D match to TRBD1 (6 bases). Trimming removed 4 bases from V and 1 base from J, with 9 bases in between. In germline, CDR1 is SGHRS, CDR2 YFSETQ. This CDR3 region has 15 residues. CDR3 sequence reads: CASSHRDSGANVLTF. For the CDR3, the DNA is TGCGCCAGCAGCCACAGGGATTCTGGGGCCAACGTCCTGACTTTC.

In its sample, this clone was seen once. The chain employs TRBV19 and TRBJ2-6, with TRBD1 matching 8 bases. J lost 0 bases, V lost 8 bases, and 3 bases had no gene match. The CDR3 has 15 amino acids. The V gene's germline CDR1 is LNHDA and CDR2 SQIVND (reference sequence). The CDR3 DNA sequence: TGTGCCAGTGCGGACAGGGACTCTGGGGCCAACGTCCTGACTTTC. As protein: CASADRDSGANVLTF.

The V call is TRBV6-5, the J call TRBJ2-5, with 8 bases lining up with TRBD1. Near its end, the DNA agrees better with TRBJ2-7, so the J call may be wrong. This CDR3 is built from 15 residues. The germline gives CDR1 MNHEY, CDR2 SVGAGI. CDR3 nucleotides: TGTGCCAGCAGTTACGGTACAGGGGGGACCTACGAGCAGTACTTC. Translating gives CASSYGTGGTYEQYF.

This rearrangement joins TRBV2 to TRBJ2-5, with 7 positions matching TRBD1. Trimming removed 7 bases from V and 2 bases from J; junction bases left unmatched: 4. Germline lookup yields CDR1 SNHLY and CDR2 FYNNEI. The CDR3 spans 13 residues. The DNA for the CDR3 is TGTGCCAGCAAAGGGGGCACGCAAGAGACCCAGTACTTC. It specifies CASKGGTQETQYF.

The rearrangement uses TRBV2 and TRBJ1-4, with 7 positions matching TRBD1. J gave up 4 bases and V 4 bases, and 9 bases lay outside the gene matches. CDR1 is SNHLY and CDR2 is FYNNEI in the germline V gene. The CDR3 totals 16 residues. This chain's CDR3 is CASSGLSGGVNEKLFF. CDR3 in DNA: TGTGCCAGCAGTGGACTATCAGGGGGAGTTAATGAAAAACTGTTTTTT.

This clone appeared a single time. The chain carries TRBV10-1 and TRBJ1-5; 7 bases are shared with TRBD1. V lost 6 bases to trimming and J lost 7 bases; unmatched junction nucleotides: 9. The length of the CDR3 is 14 residues. Germline lookup yields CDR1 WNHNN and CDR2 SYGVQD (reference sequence). CDR3 in amino acids: CASRVQRGRQPQHF. CDR3 nucleotide sequence: TGCGCCAGCAGGGTCCAGAGGGGGCGACAGCCCCAGCATTTT.

J is TRBJ2-2 and V is TRBV21-1; no check of the table's D call, TRBD2, against the DNA was made. TRBV21-1 is assigned pseudogene status. The CDR3 is 15 residues long. The CDR3 nucleotides read TGTGCCAGCAGCCCACATAGGAGAGAGTCCGGGGAGCTGTTTTTT. Encoded protein: CASSPHRRESGELFF.

This clone was observed a few times. The J gene is TRBJ1-6, the V gene TRBV2; 7 bases fit TRBD1. Germline loops: CDR1 SNHLY, CDR2 FYNNEI. Unmatched junction bases numbered 8, after V lost 5 bases and J lost 7 bases. CDR3 length: 15 amino acids. CDR3 sequence: CASSPTGVQNSPLHF. The CDR3 nucleotides read TGTGCCAGCAGTCCCACAGGGGTCCAAAATTCACCCCTCCACTTT. The full variable domain, with the rest looked up from reference TRBV2 and TRBJ1-6, is EPEVTQTPSHQVTQMGQEVILRCVPISNHLYFYWYRQILGQKVEFLVSFYNNEISEKSEIFDDQFSVERPDGSNFTLKIRSTKLEDSAMYFCASSPTGVQNSPLHFGNGTRLTVT.

This clone was recorded a few times. The CDR3 loop is CASSVDRGWGYTF. The CDR3 region has the DNA TGTGCCAGCAGCGTCGACCGGGGGTGGGGCTACACCTTC. The chain carries TRBV9 and TRBJ1-2, with D maybe TRBD1 (5 bases). Germline CDR1 reads SGDLS; CDR2 reads YYNGEE. V lost 2 bases and J 8 bases, leaving 13 bases between the germline ends. This CDR3 is 13 amino acids long.

The chain links TRBV28 to TRBJ1-5, with a weak D call TRBD1 (5 bases). V was cut by 7 bases and J by 2 bases, with 12 bases left in between. The CDR3 spans 14 residues. CDR1 and CDR2 (germline): MDHEN, SYDVKM. The CDR3 spells CASIGSGGNQPQHF. CDR3 sequence (DNA): TGTGCCAGCATTGGGTCGGGGGGCAATCAGCCCCAGCATTTT. The whole variable domain, filled in from reference TRBV28 and TRBJ1-5, reads DVKVTQSSRYLVKRTGEKVFLECVQDMDHENMFWYRQDPGLGLRLIYFSYDVKMKEKGDIPEGYSVSREKKERFSLILESASTNQTSMYLCASIGSGGNQPQHFGDGTRLSIL.

In this sample, this clone turned up once. The chain joins TRBV5-4 to TRBJ2-7; possible D gene TRBD1, 6 bases. CDR1 is SGHNT, CDR2 YYREEE, per germline (reference sequence). This CDR3 is built from 14 residues. Trimming took 1 base from V and 4 from J, leaving 12 bases between them. The DNA for the CDR3 is TGTGCCAGCAGCTTGACCTCGGACAGTTACGAGCAGTACTTC. It translates to CASSLTSDSYEQYF.

The chain recombines TRBV9 with TRBJ2-7; 7 bases are shared with TRBD2. V shed 5 bases, J shed 2 bases, and the junction held 4 bases outside the gene matches. CDR3 length equals 13 residues. The germline CDR1 and CDR2 sequences are SGDLS and YYNGEE. CDR3 protein: CASSGGGPYEQYF. The CDR3 nucleotides are TGTGCCAGCAGTGGCGGGGGACCCTACGAGCAGTACTTC.

V usage is TRBV9 and J usage is TRBJ2-5, with 7 bases fitting TRBD1. V lost 4 bases and J lost 6; bases outside the gene matches: 6. The CDR3 is 13 residues long. CDR1 is SGDLS, CDR2 YYNGEE, per germline. CDR3 sequence reads: CASSPPQGKTQYF. The CDR3 bases are TGTGCCAGCAGCCCGCCACAGGGGAAGACCCAGTACTTC.

V gene TRBV30 combines with J gene TRBJ1-1; D is possibly TRBD1 (6 bases). Germline CDR1 and CDR2: GTSNPN and SVGIG (reference sequence). The CDR3 is made up of 15 amino acids. Trimming stripped 4 bases from V and 1 base from J, with 16 bases between. In DNA form, the CDR3 reads TGTGCCTGGATCATCCTTAGGACAGCGAACACTGAAGCTTTCTTT. It yields the protein CAWIILRTANTEAFF.

The V call is TRBV7-9, the J call TRBJ2-7, with D unresolved. This CDR3 has 14 residues. V dropped 0 bases and J dropped 0 bases, with 6 bases sitting between them. Germline V gene data show CDR1 as SEHNR and CDR2 as FQNEAQ (reference sequence). Here the CDR3 DNA reads TGTGCCAGCAGCTTAGCCGCTAACTCCTACGAGCAGTACTTC. This sequence encodes CASSLAANSYEQYF.

The rearrangement joins TRBV5-4 to TRBJ2-2, with D perhaps matching TRBD1 (7 bases). The CDR3 has 16 residues. The germline CDR1 and CDR2 sequences are SGHNT and YYREEE (reference sequence). V was trimmed by 4 bases and J by 7 bases, leaving 20 bases between them. The CDR3 reads CASSPAEGASDGELFF. The CDR3 region has the DNA TGTGCCAGCAGCCCCGCGGAGGGGGCGAGCGACGGGGAGCTGTTTTTT.

Points on this clone: The DNA is left out, because the CDR3 cannot be placed on it with certainty; the CDR3 is given as TCRdb lists it. The J gene is TRBJ1-1, the V gene TRBV12-1. TRBV12-1 is noted as a pseudogene. Both ends counted, the CDR3 spans 14 residues. CDR3: CASSFGAGNTEAFF.

This clone was seen just once. The chain couples TRBV5-4 to TRBJ1-1, with a weak D call TRBD1 (5 bases). This CDR3 has 17 residues. V lost 4 bases to trimming and J lost 6 bases, with 25 bases between them. Germline V gives CDR1 SGHNT, CDR2 YYREEE (reference sequence). The CDR3 protein is CASSPRGRGAGLAEAFF. In DNA, the CDR3 is TGTGCCAGCAGCCCACGCGGGCGCGGGGCTGGTTTGGCTGAAGCTTTCTTT.

This clone has more than one count but fewer than ten. This chain uses TRBV4-2 with TRBJ1-1, with D uncertain. The CDR3 consists of 14 residues. In germline, CDR1 is LGHNA, CDR2 YNFKEQ. Trimming shortened V by 1 base and J by 1 base, and 7 bases separated the two germline ends. CDR3 protein: CASSQVAGNTEAFF. CDR3 nucleotide sequence: TGTGCCAGCAGCCAAGTGGCAGGGAACACTGAAGCTTTCTTT.

The chain combines TRBV4-1 with TRBJ1-3; tentatively, D is TRBD1 (5 bases). Germline CDR1 is MGHRA and CDR2 is YSYEKL. V shed 6 bases and J shed 0 bases, with 30 bases lying between them. The CDR3 covers 21 residues. The CDR3 DNA reads as TGCGCCAGCAGTCGAAGCGGGGCGATCGGTGCCTCCTCAAGCTCTGGAAACACCATATATTTT. This translates into CASSRSGAIGASSSSGNTIYF.

The chain combines TRBV28 with TRBJ1-1; possible D gene TRBD1, 5 bases. Germline loops: CDR1 MDHEN, CDR2 SYDVKM. The CDR3 runs to 13 residues. V lost 2 bases and J 1 base, leaving 5 bases between the germline ends. The CDR3 nucleotides read TGTGCCAGCAGTTTAGGGGCGAACACTGAAGCTTTCTTT. This translates into CASSLGANTEAFF.

CDR3 nucleotide sequence: TGCGCCAGCAGAAAGGGGGCGGGGGGGTACAATGAGCAGTTCTTC. Translation: CASRKGAGGYNEQFF. The chain links TRBV5-1 to TRBJ2-1, with TRBD2 identical over 9 bases. J gave up 4 bases and V 5 bases, and 7 bases lay outside the gene matches. The CDR3 sequence is 15 residues long. Germline CDR1 and CDR2: SGHRS and YFSETQ.

The genes are TRBV30 and TRBJ1-3; D is ambiguous. V was cut by 1 base and J by 3 bases, with 10 bases left in between. The CDR3 has 14 amino acids. Germline values: CDR1 GTSNPN, CDR2 SVGIG (reference sequence). CDR3 sequence: CAWSAGIGGNTIYF. The CDR3 bases are TGTGCCTGGAGTGCAGGCATTGGTGGAAACACCATATATTTT. The full variable domain, rest sourced from reference TRBV30 and TRBJ1-3, is SQTIHQWPATLVQPVGSPLSLECTVEGTSNPNLYWYRQAAGRGLQLLFYSVGIGQISSEVPQNLSASRPQDRQFILSSKKLLLSDSGFYLCAWSAGIGGNTIYFGEGSWLTVV.